Given below is one T cell receptor (beta chain) in context. The specificity of this receptor is unknown. Base-call qualities are not available, and no considerably larger clone is one nucleotide away. This sample is part of a study of blood T cell repertoires in COVID-19 (TCRdb year 2020). Regarding the complete study: Samples covering the acute and convalescent phases of COVID-19 were provided by collaborators in the United States, Italy and Spain. The prospective study material was composed of cDNA or gDNA derived from T cells, B-cell-depleted T cells, or PBMCs. The dataset comprised deeply sampled blood TCRbeta repertoires from subjects exposed to, actively infected with, or recovered from COVID-19. The repertoires were made available in a free public database intended to serve as a resource for research on the immune response to SARS-CoV-2. Samples were obtained from the ongoing ImmuneRACE study (first 160 participants) and from over 1,000 subjects provided by 6 global collaborators. Sample metadata almost always included a de-identified subject ID, COVID-19 status, age in years and sex. Where HLA class I and class II types were available, the types were taken from metadata supplied by the sample provider, not from assay-based typing.

A second Seattle source provided samples from volunteer blood donors who had recovered from COVID-19. Each collaborating institution followed its own protocols to collect whole blood in K2EDTA tubes. For TCRbeta analysis, collaborator samples were shipped as frozen whole blood, as isolated PBMCs, or as DNA extracted from either sample type. Based on the germline V gene, the CDR1 and CDR2 sequences are SNHLY and FYNNEI. The CDR3 contains 16 residues, cysteine and phenylalanine counted. Only the CDR3 DNA stays, 48 bases, in frame from base 1. V and J are truncated by 0 bases and 0 bases respectively, leaving an intervening sequence of 11 bases. The immunoSEQ Assay, a bias-controlled multiplex PCR, was used to amplify TCRbeta CDR3 regions from genomic DNA. For the original study's pipeline: Nucleated cell counts per sample were estimated from amplification of reference gene primers within the assay. Sequence reads were collapsed and filtered to measure the absolute abundance of every unique TCRbeta CDR3 rearrangement. Productive Simpson clonality was computed per sample as the square root of Simpson's diversity index over productive rearrangements. TCRdb provides this immuneACCESS table in a form limited to in-frame rearrangements. Some clones are lacking; in checked studies, under half of them reflect an unresolved V gene, and why the rest are absent is not known. V and J calls and clone size are those listed in that table; D and trimming were worked out from the DNA. This sample holds approximately 170,000 clones; around 81% were observed only once. The ten largest account for roughly 13% of the sample.

The paper as a whole reports these results and caveats: The amount of clinical and demographic metadata varied by source and participant and was provided uncurated.

The sequence derives from a man aged 65 to 79 who had recovered from COVID-19. The rearrangement joined TRBV2 to TRBJ1-2, with the D gene too uncertain to name. The source material was peripheral blood. The CDR3 loop reads CASSEALVRANYGYTF. Here is the DNA: TGTGCCAGCAGTGAAGCGCTAGTAAGAGCTAACTATGGCTACACCTTC.